This paragraph covers one TCR beta chain sequence. Its antigen is currently unknown. This CDR3 is built from 15 residues. Germline trimming cut 5 bases from V and 5 bases from J; bases unmatched to any gene: 6. Germline V gene lookup returns CDR1 PRHDT and CDR2 FYEKMQ (reference sequence). Each CDR3 protein is one row after TCRdb ran MiXCR on the 5' RACE reads. The data show 150,000 to 200,000 distinct CDR3 sequences, about 18% seen once. This sample was included in a study of CD8 T cells in ankylosing spondylitis. Study-level findings and limits: Matched ankylosing spondylitis synovial fluid reportedly showed significant enrichment of disease-linked clones. What appeared characteristic of ankylosing spondylitis blood was a TCR beta motif of 7 or 8 highly homologous variants.

The V and J genes are TRBV13 and TRBJ1-6; 7 bases agree with TRBD1. Sequencing was done on a sample of blood, either unsorted or a sorted T cell fraction (not recorded which). The source of this sequence is a male donor aged 5 to 29 with ankylosing spondylitis or in good health (not recorded which). The CDR3 DNA reads TGTGCCAGCAGCATCGAGGGGGCGAATAATTCACCCCTCCACTTT. This codes for CASSIEGANNSPLHF.